The TCR beta chain under discussion was sequenced for a study of T cell responses to AZD1222 COVID-19 vaccine. General observations from the study: White British donors predominated, females outnumbered males, and clonal diversity was possibly underestimated. Mapped onto spike, vaccine-associated CD4 TCRs spanned it and were dominant at 160-218 and 743-854. Nearly half of spike-specific TCRs reportedly go after variant regions that carry no mutations.

As regards this clone: Its target is unknown.

CDR3 size: 11 residues. Germline assignment: CDR1 SGHRS and CDR2 YFSETQ. V lost 0 bases, J lost 6 bases, and 1 base lay in between. Using immunoSEQ multiplex PCR, the repertoire was profiled, and TCRdb retains in-frame clones only, with some absent. The table shows 60,000 to 85,000 clones, with 85% to 90% occurring only once. This rearrangement joins TRBV5-1 to TRBJ2-4, with no clear D. Specimen: peripheral blood, collected 28 days after the second dose of the MenACWY control vaccine. This TCR was recovered from an adult who received the MenACWY meningococcal vaccine as a control. The chain's CDR3 is CASSLANIQYF. Written as DNA, the CDR3 is TGCGCCAGCAGCTTGGCAAACATTCAGTACTTC.